A selection of T cell receptor beta chains follows, all from one sample in a study of T cell responses to AZD1222 COVID-19 vaccine. TCRdb keeps only in-frame clones here, not all; method: immunoSEQ multiplex PCR. The sample has around 58,000 clones, about 80% seen once. The sequenced sample was peripheral blood, obtained on day 0 of AZD1222 vaccination. These receptors all come from an adult in good health. Each CDR3 is given without its conserved first and last residue.

j_call v_call cdr3_aa
TRBJ1-2 TRBV6-1 ASSERGRVDYGYT
TRBJ1-1 TRBV29-1 SVNYGETAF
TRBJ1-1 TRBV10-3 AIRKGASDTEAF
TRBJ2-3 TRBV7-2 ASSLVGGLTTGTDTQY
TRBJ2-2 TRBV7-6 ASSRGGLTGELF
TRBJ1-1 TRBV7-3 ASSPRARGGVNTEAF
TRBJ1-2 TRBV25-1 ASSEWAGVNYGYT
TRBJ1-6 TRBV3-1/TRBV3-2 ASSKQVPLSPLH
TRBJ1-2 TRBV11-2 ASSLQRAGHGYT
TRBJ2-5 TRBV6-6 ASKRQGPGETQY
TRBJ2-2 TRBV27 ASSTMNTGELF
TRBJ2-1 TRBV4-3 ASSQDLASGENEQF
TRBJ1-2 TRBV18 ASSPGQNTFYGYT
TRBJ2-7 TRBV20-1 SASVGAQYEQY
TRBJ2-5 TRBV3-1/TRBV3-2 ASSLTKEPYQETQY
TRBJ1-6 TRBV3-1/TRBV3-2 ASSRQGMVSPLH
TRBJ2-5 TRBV28 ASRQRRTQETQY
TRBJ2-7 TRBV2 ASSESHSYEQY
TRBJ1-6 TRBV4-3 ASSQDLIGWDSPLH
TRBJ2-5 TRBV7-8 ASSLPGTPETQY
TRBJ2-2 TRBV30 AWSVSHPGRRSGELF
TRBJ2-3 TRBV7-2 ASSLRAQGPYDTQY
TRBJ1-5 TRBV2 ASSKQGINQPQH
TRBJ1-1 TRBV5-8 ASSEQGRLREAF
TRBJ2-5 TRBV2 ASSSTSGRHVQETQY
TRBJ2-3 TRBV4-1 ASSPGPANTQY
TRBJ1-1 TRBV3-1/TRBV3-2 ASSQDPGDEAF
TRBJ1-3 TRBV5-1 ASSLDRVSSGNTIY
TRBJ1-4 TRBV15 ATSRDGGGSEKLF
TRBJ2-7 TRBV29-1 SIQGAYEQY
TRBJ1-5 TRBV7-2 ASSLVQSNQPQH
TRBJ2-3 TRBV3-1/TRBV3-2 ASSLLAGAPDTQY
TRBJ1-3 TRBV7-6 ASSPLAASGNTIY
TRBJ1-1 TRBV2 ASRRTGATEAF
TRBJ1-1 TRBV3-1/TRBV3-2 ASSERVGMSEAF
TRBJ2-3 TRBV18 ASSRDRANTDTQY
TRBJ2-6 TRBV7-2 ASSLKIGLSGANVLT
TRBJ2-7 TRBV4-3 ASSPDRGSYEQY
TRBJ1-4 TRBV14 ASSQDLGGEKLF
TRBJ2-5 TRBV2 ASSWGLGETQY
TRBJ2-6 TRBV18 ASSPQTVAGANVLT
TRBJ1-2 TRBV19 ASSIPGQGLYGYT
TRBJ1-2 TRBV19 ASKSGGAGQGYT
TRBJ2-1 TRBV19 ATRIGRGGKDEQF
TRBJ2-1 TRBV7-2 ASSSLAGVGPFNEQF
TRBJ1-4 TRBV12-3/TRBV12-4 ASNDRGLEKLF
TRBJ1-5 TRBV19 ASSIGTATGYSNQPQH
TRBJ2-3 TRBV5-1 ASSPIPGLATDTQY
TRBJ2-7 TRBV28 ASSPGTFHYEQY
TRBJ1-5 TRBV6-5 ASTRELNQPQH
TRBJ2-2 TRBV4-1 ASSQGAALYTGELF
TRBJ1-2 TRBV19 ASSRPTGGNYGYT
TRBJ1-4 TRBV7-9 ASSLRDGGEKLF
TRBJ2-5 TRBV2 ASSGGTGSYETQY